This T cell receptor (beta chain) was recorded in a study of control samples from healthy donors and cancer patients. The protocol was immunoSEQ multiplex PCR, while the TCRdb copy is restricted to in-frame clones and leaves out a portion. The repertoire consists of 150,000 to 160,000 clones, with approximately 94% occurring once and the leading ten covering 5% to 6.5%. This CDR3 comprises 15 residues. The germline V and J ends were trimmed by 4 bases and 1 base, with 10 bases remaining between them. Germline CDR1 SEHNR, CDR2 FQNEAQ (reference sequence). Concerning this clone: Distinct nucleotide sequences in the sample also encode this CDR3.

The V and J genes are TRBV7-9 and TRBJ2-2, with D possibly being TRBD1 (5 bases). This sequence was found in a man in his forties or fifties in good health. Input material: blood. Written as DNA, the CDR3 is TGTGCCAGCAGCTCCCCAACAGGGAACACCGGGGAGCTGTTTTTT. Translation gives CASSSPTGNTGELFF.